This T cell receptor (beta chain) was identified during a study of T-cell memory formation after mild COVID-19. In its sample, this clonotype was seen a few times. CDR1 is SQVTM and CDR2 is ANQGSEA in the germline V gene. The CDR3 has 15 residues. With V trimmed by 0 bases and J by 2 bases, 6 bases remained unmatched. TCRdb independently ran MiXCR on the 5' RACE reads; one entry per CDR3 protein. The data show almost 350,000 distinct CDR3 sequences, 20% to 25% seen once. The sequence derives from a young man who had mild COVID-19 (a few samples of this study predate the infection). Cell type and time point are not known. The sequenced sample was PBMCs or a T cell subset sorted from them (not recorded which). This chain connects TRBV29-1 to TRBJ2-7; TRBD1 aligns across 8 bases. In DNA, the CDR3 is TGCAGCGTTGAAGATCAAGGACAGGGAACCTACGAGCAGTACTTC. The encoded protein is CSVEDQGQGTYEQYF.